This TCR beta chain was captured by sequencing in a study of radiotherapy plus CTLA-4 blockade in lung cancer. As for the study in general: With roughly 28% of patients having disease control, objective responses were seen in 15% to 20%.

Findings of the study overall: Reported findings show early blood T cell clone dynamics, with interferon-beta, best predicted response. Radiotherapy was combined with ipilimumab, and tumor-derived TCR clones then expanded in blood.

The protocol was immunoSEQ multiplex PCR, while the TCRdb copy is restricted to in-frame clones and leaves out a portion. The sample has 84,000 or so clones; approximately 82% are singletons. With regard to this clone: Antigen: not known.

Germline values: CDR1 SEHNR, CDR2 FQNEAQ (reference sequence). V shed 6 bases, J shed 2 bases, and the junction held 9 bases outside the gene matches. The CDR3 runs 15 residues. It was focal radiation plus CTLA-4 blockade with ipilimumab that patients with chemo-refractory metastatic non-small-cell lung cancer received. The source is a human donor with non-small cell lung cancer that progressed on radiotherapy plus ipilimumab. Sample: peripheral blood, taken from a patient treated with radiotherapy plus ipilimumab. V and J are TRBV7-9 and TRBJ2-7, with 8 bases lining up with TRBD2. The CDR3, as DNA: TGTGCCAGCAGTTCCAGCGGGGGCCTTGCCTACGAGCAGTACTTC. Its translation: CASSSSGGLAYEQYF.